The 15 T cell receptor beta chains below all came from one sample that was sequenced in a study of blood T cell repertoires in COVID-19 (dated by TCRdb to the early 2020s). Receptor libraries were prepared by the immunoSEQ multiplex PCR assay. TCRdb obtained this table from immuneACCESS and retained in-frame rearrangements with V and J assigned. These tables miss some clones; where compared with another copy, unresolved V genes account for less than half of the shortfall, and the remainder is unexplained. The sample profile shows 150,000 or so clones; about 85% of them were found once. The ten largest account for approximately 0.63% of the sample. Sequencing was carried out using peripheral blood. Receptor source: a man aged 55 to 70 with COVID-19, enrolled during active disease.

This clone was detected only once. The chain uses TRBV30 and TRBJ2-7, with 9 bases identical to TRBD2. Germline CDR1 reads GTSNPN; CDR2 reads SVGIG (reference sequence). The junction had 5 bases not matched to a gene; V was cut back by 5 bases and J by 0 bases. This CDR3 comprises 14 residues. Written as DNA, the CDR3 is TGTGCCTGGGCGGGAGGGGTAAGCTCCTACGAGCAGTACTTC. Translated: CAWAGGVSSYEQYF.

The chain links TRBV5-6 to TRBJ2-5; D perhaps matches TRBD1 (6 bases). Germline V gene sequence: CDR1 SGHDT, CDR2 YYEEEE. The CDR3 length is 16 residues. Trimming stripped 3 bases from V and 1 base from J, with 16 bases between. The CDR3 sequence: CASSYKQGLVQETQYF. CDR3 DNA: TGTGCCAGCAGCTACAAACAGGGTTTGGTCCAAGAGACCCAGTACTTC.

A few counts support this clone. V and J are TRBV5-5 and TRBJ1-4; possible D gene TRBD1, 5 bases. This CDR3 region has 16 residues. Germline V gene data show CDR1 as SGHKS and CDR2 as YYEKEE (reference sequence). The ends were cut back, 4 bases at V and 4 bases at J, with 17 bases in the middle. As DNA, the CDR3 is TGTGCCAGCAGCCCCCATGTGGGGCAGGATAATGAAAAACTGTTTTTT. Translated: CASSPHVGQDNEKLFF.

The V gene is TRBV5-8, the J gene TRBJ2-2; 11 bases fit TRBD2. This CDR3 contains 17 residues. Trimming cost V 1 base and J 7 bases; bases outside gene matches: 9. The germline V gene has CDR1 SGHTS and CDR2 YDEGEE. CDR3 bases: TGTGCCAGCAGCTTGCTATCCGGGACTAGCGGTTTCGGGGAGCTGTTTTTT. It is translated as CASSLLSGTSGFGELFF.

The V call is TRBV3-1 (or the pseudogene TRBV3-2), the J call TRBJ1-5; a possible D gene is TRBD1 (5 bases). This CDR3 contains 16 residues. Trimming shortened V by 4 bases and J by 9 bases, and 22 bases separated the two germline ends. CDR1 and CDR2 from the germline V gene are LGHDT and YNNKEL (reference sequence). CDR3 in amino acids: CASSPPRPRLRGPQHF. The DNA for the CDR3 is TGTGCCAGCAGCCCCCCTCGGCCCCGCCTTAGGGGGCCCCAGCATTTT.

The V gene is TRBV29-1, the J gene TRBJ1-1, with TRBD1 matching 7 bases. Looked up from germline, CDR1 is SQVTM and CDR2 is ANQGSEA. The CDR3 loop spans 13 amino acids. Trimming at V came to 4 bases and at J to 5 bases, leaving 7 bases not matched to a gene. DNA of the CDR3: TGCAGCGTTGGCGACAGGGTTCTAACTGAAGCTTTCTTT. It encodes CSVGDRVLTEAFF.

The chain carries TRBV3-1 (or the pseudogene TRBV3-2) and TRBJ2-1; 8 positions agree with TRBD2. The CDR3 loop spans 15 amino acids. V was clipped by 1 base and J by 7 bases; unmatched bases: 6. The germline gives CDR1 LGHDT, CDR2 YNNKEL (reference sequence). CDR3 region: CASSQAGGGWNEQFF. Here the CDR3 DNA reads TGTGCCAGCAGCCAAGCGGGGGGGGGTTGGAATGAGCAGTTCTTC.

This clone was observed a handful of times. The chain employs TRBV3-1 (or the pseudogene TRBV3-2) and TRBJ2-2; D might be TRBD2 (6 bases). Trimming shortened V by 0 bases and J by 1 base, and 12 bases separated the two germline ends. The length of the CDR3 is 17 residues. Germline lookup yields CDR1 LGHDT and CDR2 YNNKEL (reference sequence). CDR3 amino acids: CASSQERRRGNTGELFF. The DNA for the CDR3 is TGTGCCAGCAGCCAAGAGCGGAGGCGGGGGAACACCGGGGAGCTGTTTTTT.

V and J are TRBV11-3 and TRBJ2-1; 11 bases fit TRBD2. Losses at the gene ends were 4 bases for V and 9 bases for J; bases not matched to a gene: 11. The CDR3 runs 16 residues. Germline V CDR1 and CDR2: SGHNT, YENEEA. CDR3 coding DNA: TGTGCCAGCAGCTCCGAGACCCTAGCGGGGGGAGGTGAGCAGTTCTTC. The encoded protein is CASSSETLAGGGEQFF.

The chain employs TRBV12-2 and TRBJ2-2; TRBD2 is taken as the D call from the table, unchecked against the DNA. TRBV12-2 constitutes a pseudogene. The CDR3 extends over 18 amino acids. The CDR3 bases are TGTGCAAGTCGCTTAGGAGTTTGGGAGGGAGGAAACACCGGGGAGCTGTTTTTT. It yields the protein CASRLGVWEGGNTGELFF.

The CDR3 sequence: CSASRQSDYTF. In DNA, the CDR3 is TGCAGCGCCTCCCGACAGTCGGACTACACCTTC. The J gene is TRBJ1-2, the V gene TRBV29-1; perhaps TRBD1 as D (5 bases). CDR1 SQVTM and CDR2 ANQGSEA come from the germline V gene. The CDR3 contains 11 residues. Trimming took 7 bases from V and 10 from J, leaving 16 bases between them.

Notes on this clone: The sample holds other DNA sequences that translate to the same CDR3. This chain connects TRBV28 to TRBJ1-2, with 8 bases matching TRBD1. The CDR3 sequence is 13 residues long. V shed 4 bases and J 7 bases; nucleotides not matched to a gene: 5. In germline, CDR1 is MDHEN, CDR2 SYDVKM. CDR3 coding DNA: TGTGCCAGCAGTTCCGGACAGGGAGGTGGCTACACCTTC. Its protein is CASSSGQGGGYTF.

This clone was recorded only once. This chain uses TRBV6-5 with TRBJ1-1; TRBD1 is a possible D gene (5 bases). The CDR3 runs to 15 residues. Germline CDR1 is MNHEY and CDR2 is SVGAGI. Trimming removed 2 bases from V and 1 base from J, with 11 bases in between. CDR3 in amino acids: CASSYLGRANTEAFF. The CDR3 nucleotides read TGTGCCAGCAGTTACCTTGGCAGGGCGAACACTGAAGCTTTCTTT.

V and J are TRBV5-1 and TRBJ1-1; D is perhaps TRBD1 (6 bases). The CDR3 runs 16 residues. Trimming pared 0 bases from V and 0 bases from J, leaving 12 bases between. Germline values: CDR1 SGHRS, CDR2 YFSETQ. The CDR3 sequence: CASSLDFGTLNTEAFF. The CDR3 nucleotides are TGCGCCAGCAGCTTGGACTTCGGGACATTGAACACTGAAGCTTTCTTT.

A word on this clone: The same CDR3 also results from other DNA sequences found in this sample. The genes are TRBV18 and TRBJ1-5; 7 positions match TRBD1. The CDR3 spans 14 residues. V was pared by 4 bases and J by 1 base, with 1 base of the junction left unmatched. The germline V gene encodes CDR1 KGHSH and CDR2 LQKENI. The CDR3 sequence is CASSQQGSNQPQHF. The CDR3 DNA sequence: TGTGCCAGCTCACAACAGGGGAGCAATCAGCCCCAGCATTTT. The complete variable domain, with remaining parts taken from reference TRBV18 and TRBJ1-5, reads NAGVMQNPRHLVRRRGQEARLRCSPMKGHSHVYWYRQLPEEGLKFMVYLQKENIIDESGMPKERFSAEFPKEGPSILRIQQVVRGDSAAYFCASSQQGSNQPQHFGDGTRLSIL.